A single sample is the source of the 3 T cell receptor beta chains below, sequenced in a study of blood T cell repertoires in COVID-19. This table comes from immunoSEQ multiplex PCR, and its TCRdb copy is limited to in-frame clones, with some not included. The profile shows 200,000 to 300,000 clones, 85% to 90% of them singletons. Sequencing was done on a sample of peripheral blood. The receptors shown here come from a woman aged 60-70 years with COVID-19, enrolled during active disease.

The CDR3 protein is CAWSAGLAGHEQYF. CDR3 bases: TGTGCCTGGAGTGCGGGACTAGCGGGCCACGAGCAGTACTTC. The chain couples TRBV30 to TRBJ2-7; 12 bases match TRBD2. Germline-derived CDR1 and CDR2 are GTSNPN and SVGIG (reference sequence). J was trimmed by 5 bases and V by 1 base; bases with no gene match: 3. This CDR3 contains 14 residues.

The chain recombines TRBV14 with TRBJ2-5; D is undetermined. Looked up from germline, CDR1 is SGHDN and CDR2 is FVKESK. V was cut by 1 base and J by 4 bases, with 4 bases left in between. The CDR3 runs to 12 residues. CDR3 DNA sequence: TGTGCCAGCAGCCAAGCGGGAGAGACCCAGTACTTC. It yields the protein CASSQAGETQYF.

The chain employs TRBV6-5 and TRBJ1-5; 10 nucleotides agree with TRBD1. Germline CDR1 MNHEY, CDR2 SVGAGI. The trim removed 7 bases at V and 9 bases at J, leaving 12 bases unmatched. The CDR3 contains 15 residues. CDR3 in amino acids: CASTPGQGSPGPQHF. CDR3 sequence (DNA): TGTGCCAGCACGCCGGGACAGGGGTCTCCAGGGCCCCAGCATTTT.